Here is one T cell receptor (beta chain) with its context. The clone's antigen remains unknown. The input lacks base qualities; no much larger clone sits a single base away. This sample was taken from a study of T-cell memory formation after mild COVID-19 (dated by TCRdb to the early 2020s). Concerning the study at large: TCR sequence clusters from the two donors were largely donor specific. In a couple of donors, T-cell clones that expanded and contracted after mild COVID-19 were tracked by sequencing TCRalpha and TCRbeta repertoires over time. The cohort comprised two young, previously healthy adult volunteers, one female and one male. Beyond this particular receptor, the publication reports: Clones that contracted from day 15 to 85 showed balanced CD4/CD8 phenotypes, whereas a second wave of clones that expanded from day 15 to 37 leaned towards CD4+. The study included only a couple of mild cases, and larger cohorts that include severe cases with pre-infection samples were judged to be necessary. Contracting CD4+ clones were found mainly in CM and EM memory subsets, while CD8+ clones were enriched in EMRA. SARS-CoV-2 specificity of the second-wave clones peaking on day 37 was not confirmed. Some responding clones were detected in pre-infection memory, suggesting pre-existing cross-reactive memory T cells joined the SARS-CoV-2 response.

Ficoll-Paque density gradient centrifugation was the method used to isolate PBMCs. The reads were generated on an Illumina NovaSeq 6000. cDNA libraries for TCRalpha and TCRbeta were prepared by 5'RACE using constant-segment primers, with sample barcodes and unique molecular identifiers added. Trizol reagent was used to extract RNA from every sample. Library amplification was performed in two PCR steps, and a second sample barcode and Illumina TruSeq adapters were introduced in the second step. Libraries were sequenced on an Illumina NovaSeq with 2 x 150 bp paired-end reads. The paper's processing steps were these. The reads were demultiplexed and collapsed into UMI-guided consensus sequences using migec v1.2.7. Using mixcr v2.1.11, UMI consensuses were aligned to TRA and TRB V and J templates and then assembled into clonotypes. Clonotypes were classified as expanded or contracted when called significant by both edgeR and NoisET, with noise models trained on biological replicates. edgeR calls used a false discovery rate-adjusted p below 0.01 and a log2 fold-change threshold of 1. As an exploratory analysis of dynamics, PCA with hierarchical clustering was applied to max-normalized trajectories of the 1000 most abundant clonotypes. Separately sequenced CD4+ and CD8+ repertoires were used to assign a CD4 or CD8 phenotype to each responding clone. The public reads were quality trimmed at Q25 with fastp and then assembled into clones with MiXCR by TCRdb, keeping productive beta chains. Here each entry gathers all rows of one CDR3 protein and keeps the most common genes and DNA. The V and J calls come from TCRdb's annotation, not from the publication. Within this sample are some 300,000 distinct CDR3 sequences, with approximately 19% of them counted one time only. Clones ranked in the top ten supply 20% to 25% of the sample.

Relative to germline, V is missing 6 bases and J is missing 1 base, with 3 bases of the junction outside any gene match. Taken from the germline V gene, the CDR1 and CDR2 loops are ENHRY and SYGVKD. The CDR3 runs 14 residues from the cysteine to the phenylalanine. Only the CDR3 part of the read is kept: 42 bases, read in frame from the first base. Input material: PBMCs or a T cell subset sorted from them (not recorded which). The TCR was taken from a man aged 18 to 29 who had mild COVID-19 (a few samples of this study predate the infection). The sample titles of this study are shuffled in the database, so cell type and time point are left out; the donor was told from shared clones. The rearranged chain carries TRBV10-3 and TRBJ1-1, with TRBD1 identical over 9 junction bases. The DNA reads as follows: TGTGCCATCAGAACAGGGGGCCCGAACACTGAAGCTTTCTTT. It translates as CAIRTGGPNTEAFF.